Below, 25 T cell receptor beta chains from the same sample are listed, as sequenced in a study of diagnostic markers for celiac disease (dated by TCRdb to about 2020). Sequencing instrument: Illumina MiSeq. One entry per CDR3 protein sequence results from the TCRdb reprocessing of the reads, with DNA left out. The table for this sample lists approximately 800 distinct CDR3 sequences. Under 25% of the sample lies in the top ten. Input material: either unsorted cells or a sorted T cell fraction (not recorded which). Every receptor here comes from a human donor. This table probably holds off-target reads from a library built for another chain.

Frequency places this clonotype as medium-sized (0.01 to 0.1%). This CDR3 reads CASSWGDGSLTIYNSPLHF. The rearrangement joins TRBV12-3 or TRBV12-4 to TRBJ1-6. CDR3 length: 19 amino acids.

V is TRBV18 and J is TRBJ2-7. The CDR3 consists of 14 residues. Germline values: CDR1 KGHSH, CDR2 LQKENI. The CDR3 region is CASSPSGLTNEQYF.

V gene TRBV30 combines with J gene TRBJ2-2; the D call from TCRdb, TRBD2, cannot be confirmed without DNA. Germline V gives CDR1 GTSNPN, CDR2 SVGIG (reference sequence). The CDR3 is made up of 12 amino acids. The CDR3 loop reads CASAPATGELFF.

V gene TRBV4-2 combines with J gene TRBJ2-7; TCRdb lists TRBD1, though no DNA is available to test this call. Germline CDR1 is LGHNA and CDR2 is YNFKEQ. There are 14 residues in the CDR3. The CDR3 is CASSQQTGAYEQYF.

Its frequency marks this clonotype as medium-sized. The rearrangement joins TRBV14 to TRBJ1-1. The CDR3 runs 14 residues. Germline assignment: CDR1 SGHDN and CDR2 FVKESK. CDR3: CASSHREGITEAFF.

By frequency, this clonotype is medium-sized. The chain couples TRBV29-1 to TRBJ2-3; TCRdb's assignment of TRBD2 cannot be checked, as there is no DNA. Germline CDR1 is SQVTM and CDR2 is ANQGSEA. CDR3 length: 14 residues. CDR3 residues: CSVSASLGTDTQYF.

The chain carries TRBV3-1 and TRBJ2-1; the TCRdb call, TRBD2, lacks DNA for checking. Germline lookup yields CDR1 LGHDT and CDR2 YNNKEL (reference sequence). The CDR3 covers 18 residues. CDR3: CASSQVEALAGSYNEQFF.

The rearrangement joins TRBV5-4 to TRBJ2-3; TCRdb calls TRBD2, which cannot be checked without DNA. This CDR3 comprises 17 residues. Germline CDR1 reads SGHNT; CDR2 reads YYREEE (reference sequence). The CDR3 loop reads CASSRSVTSGGADTQYF.

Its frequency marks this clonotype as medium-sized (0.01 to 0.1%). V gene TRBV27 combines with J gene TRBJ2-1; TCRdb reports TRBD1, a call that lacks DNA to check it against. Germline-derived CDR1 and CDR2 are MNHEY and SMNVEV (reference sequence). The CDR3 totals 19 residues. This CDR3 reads CASSLRPPRRTESYNEQFF.

This CDR3 reads CASSNEGETTGELFF. The chain carries TRBV5-1 and TRBJ2-2; TCRdb's D call of TRBD1 is untestable without DNA. The CDR3 spans 15 residues. Germline V lookup: CDR1 SGHRS, CDR2 YFSETQ.

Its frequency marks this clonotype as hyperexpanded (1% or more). The CDR3 loop is CSARDYLDSEQYF. This rearrangement joins TRBV20-1 to TRBJ2-7. The CDR3 has 13 amino acids. Germline V gene lookup returns CDR1 DFQATT and CDR2 SNEGSKA (reference sequence).

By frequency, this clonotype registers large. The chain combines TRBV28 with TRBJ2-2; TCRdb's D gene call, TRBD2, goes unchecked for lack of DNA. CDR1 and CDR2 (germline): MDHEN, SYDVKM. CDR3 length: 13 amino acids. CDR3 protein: CAIKAGFTGELFF.

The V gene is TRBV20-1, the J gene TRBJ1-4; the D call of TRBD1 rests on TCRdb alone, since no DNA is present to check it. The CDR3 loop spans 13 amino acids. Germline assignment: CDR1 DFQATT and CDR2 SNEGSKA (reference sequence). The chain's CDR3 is CSARWGVDEKLFF.

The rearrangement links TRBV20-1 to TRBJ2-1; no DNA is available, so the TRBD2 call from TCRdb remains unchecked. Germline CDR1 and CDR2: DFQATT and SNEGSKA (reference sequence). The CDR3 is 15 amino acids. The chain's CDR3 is CSAREGAGENNEQFF.

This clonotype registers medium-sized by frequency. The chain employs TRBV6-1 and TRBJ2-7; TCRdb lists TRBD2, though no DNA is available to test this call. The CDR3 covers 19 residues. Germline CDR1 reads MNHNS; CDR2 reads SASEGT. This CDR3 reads CASDPSGTSGDRGSYEQYF.

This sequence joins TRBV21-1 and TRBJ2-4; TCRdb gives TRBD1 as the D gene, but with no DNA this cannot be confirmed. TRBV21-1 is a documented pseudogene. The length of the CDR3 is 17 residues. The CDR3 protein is CASSKGGQGIAKNIQYF.

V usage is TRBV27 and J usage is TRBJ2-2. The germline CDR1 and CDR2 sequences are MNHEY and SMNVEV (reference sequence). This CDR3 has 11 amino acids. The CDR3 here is CASSNTGELFF.

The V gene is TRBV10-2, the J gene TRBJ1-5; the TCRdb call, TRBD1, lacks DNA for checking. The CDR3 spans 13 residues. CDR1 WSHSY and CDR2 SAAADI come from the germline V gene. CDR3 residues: CASSLQDNQPQHF.

The CDR3: CASTLEPGNYGYTF. The chain uses TRBV6-5 and TRBJ1-2; TCRdb's D call of TRBD1 is untestable without DNA. Per the germline V gene, CDR1 is MNHEY and CDR2 is SVGAGI. The CDR3 runs 14 residues.

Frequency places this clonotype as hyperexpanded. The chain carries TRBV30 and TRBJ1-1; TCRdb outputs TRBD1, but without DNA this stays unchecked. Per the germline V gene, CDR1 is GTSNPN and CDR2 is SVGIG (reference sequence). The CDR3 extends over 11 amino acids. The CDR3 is CAWSLGGEAFF.

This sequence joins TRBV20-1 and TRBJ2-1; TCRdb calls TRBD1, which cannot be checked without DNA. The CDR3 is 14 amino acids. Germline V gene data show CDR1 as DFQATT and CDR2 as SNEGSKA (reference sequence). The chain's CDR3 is CSARGQGMIHEQFF.

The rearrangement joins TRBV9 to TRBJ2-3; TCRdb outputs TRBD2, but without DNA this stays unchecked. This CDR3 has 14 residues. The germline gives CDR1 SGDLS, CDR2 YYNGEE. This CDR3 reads CASSESGSTDTQYF. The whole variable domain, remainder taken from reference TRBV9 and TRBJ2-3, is DSGVTQTPKHLITATGQRVTLRCSPRSGDLSVYWYQQSLDQGLQFLIQYYNGEERAKGNILERFSAQQFPDLHSELNLSSLELGDSALYFCASSESGSTDTQYFGPGTRLTVL.

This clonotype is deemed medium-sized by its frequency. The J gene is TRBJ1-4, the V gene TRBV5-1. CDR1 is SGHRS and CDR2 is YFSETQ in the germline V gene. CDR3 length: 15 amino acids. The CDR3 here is CASSLGHSGNEKLFF.

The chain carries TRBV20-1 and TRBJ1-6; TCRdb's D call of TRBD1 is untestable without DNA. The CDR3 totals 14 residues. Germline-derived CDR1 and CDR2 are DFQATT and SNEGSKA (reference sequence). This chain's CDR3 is CSALPGRINSPLHF.

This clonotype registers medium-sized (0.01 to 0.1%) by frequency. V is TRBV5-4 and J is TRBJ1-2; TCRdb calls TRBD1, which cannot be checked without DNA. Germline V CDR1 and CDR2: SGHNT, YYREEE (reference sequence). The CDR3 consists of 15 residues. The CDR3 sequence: CASSLEPGDVYGYTF.